This T cell receptor (beta chain) was profiled in a study of T cell changes during pregnancy in multiple sclerosis. CDR3 size: 15 residues. CDR1 is LNHDA and CDR2 is SQIVND in the germline V gene (reference sequence). Trimming removed 3 bases at V and 4 bases at J, with 14 bases between. Assay: immunoSEQ multiplex PCR; the TCRdb copy retains only in-frame clones and omits some. The sample carries approximately 71,000 clones, more than 90% recorded once. The gene calls are TRBV19 and TRBJ2-3; a possible D gene is TRBD2 (5 bases). The source material was peripheral blood, sampled in the third trimester of pregnancy. The receptor's source is a female donor with multiple sclerosis, enrolled in a pregnancy study. The CDR3 protein is CASSMTRDRADTQYF. DNA of the CDR3: TGTGCCAGTAGTATGACCCGGGATAGGGCAGATACGCAGTATTTT. The variable domain in full, with the rest retrieved from reference TRBV19 and TRBJ2-3, is DGGITQSPKYLFRKEGQNVTLSCEQNLNHDAMYWYRQDPGQGLRLIYYSQIVNDFQKGDIAEGYSVSREKKESFPLTVTSAQKNPTAFYLCASSMTRDRADTQYFGPGTRLTVL.